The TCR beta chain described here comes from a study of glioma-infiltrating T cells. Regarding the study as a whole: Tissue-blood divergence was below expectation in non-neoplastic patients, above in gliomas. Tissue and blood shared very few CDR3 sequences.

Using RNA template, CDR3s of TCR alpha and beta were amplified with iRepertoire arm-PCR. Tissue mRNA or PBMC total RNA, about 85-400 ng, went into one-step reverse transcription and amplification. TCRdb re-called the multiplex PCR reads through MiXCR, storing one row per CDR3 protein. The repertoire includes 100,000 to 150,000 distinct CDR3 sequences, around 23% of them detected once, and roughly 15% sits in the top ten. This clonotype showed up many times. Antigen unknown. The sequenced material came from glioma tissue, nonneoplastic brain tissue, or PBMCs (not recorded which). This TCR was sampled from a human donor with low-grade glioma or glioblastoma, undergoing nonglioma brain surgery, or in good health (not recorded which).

The CDR3 sequence: CASSQQRDQPQHF. The CDR3, as DNA: TGTGCCAGCAGCCAACAAAGAGATCAGCCCCAGCATTTT. The chain employs TRBV3-1 and TRBJ1-5; D is ambiguous. CDR1 LGHDT and CDR2 YNNKEL come from the germline V gene (reference sequence). The length of the CDR3 is 13 residues. Trimming took off 2 bases at V and 5 bases at J, with 7 bases between the two ends.